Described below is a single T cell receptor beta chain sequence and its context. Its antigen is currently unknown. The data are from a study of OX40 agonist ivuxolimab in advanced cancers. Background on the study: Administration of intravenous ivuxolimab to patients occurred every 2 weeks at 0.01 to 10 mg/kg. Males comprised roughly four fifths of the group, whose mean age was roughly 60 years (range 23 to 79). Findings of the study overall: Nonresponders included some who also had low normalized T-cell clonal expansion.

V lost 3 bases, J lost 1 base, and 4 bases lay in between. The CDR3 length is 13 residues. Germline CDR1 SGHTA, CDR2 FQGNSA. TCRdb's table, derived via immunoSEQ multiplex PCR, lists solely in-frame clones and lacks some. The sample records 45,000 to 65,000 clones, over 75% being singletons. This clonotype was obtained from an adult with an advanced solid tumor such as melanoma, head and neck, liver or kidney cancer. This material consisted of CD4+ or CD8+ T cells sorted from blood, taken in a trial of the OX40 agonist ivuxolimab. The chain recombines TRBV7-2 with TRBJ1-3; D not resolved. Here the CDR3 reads CASSFLSGNTIYF. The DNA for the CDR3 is TGTGCCAGCAGCTTTCTGTCTGGAAACACCATATATTTT.